Listed here is a single T cell receptor beta chain. Assay: immunoSEQ multiplex PCR; the TCRdb copy retains only in-frame clones and omits some. This table has roughly 21,000 clones, 80% to 90% appearing once. Time point given: newly diagnosed, previously untreated cHL patient sample. PBMCs, once thawed, yielded CD8+ T cells isolated by magnetic negative selection. This sample stems from a study of PD-1 blockade in classical Hodgkin lymphoma. Germline CDR1 LNHDA, CDR2 SQIVND (reference sequence). With 3 bases removed from V and 6 bases from J, the gap between germline ends came to 12 bases. This CDR3 has 14 residues.

The chain links TRBV19 to TRBJ2-1; a weak D match, TRBD1 (5 bases). The sample comprised CD8+ T cells from blood. This clonotype was sampled from a human donor with classical Hodgkin lymphoma. CDR3 sequence reads: CASSIQGATNEQFF. The CDR3 region has the DNA TGTGCCAGTAGTATTCAAGGGGCAACCAATGAGCAGTTCTTC.